Listed below are T cell receptor beta chains from one sample, sequenced in a study of response to subunit inactivated influenza vaccine. TCRdb called the RT-PCR reads again in MiXCR, with one record for every CDR3 protein. The sample lists about 800,000 distinct CDR3 sequences, over 20% seen once, with roughly 10% in the top ten. This sample comprised PBMCs from blood, obtained about 5 days after vaccination. Receptors originate from a man in his forties or fifties who received an inactivated influenza vaccine. CDR3s include the opening cysteine and the closing phenylalanine or tryptophan.

>TRBV6-1
CASSEVVGPHTEAFF
>TRBV4-1
CASSQTTGGIGSGANVLTF
>TRBV11-2
CASSSQHRGRWARIGYEQYF
>TRBV28
CASSQATGTAYGYTF
>TRBV20-1
CSARLGGSTDTQYF
>TRBV2
CASSAGTGISGYTF
>TRBV20-1
CSARLYFSGTGGASYNSPLHF
>TRBV30
CAWRQGAGEQFF
>TRBV4-2
CASSQGGIGAQAFF
>TRBV24-1
CATSDPGLNEQFF
>TRBV5-6
CASSLETADWGNEQFF
>TRBV5-5
CASSTGAATYNEQFF
>TRBV7-8
CASSFGTSLSPQHF
>TRBV7-9
CASSLGLNTIYF
>TRBV5-1
CASSGRTGQPSYNSPLHF
>TRBV2
CASSSTGEGYGYTF
>TRBV29-1
CSVDLAGYNEQFF
>TRBV5-1
CASSPPGASDTQYF
>TRBV29-1
CSVEVRGTNTDTQYF
>TRBV11-1
CASSLDGYLRTATYEQYF
>TRBV6-2/TRBV6-3
CASFGSSGANVLTF
>TRBV20-1
CSARDIRPDRVYRDTQYF
>TRBV6-5
CASTLLGTQYF
>TRBV6-2/TRBV6-3
CASSYPVETQYF
>TRBV2
CASSARPGGYLYNEQFF
>TRBV7-2
CASSLPGLAGAYNEQFF
>TRBV4-3
CASSQAGTGGFTDTQYF
>TRBV12-3/TRBV12-4
CASSLSLSSNQPQHF
>TRBV18
CASSPPRGWTDTQYF
>TRBV29-1
CSVEGPFYEQYF
>TRBV20-1
CSVFRRANEQFF
>TRBV20-1
CSTSDGILYGYTF
>TRBV12-3/TRBV12-4
CASRTGTAYEQYF
>TRBV20-1
CSASPFRTADQPQHF
>TRBV7-2
CASSLSAGGLDTQYF
>TRBV6-1
CAENGGRNSYEQYF
>TRBV6-4
CASKGSYNEQFF
>TRBV4-3
CASSQVLAGGPYATQYF
>TRBV5-6
CASSFGQLLAKNIQYF
>TRBV5-1
CASSLDTNYEQYF
>TRBV6-5
CASSYSRDRRRNEQYF
>TRBV9
CASSEQGGYEQYF
>TRBV12-3/TRBV12-4
CASRVSGSRSYNEQFF
>TRBV4-2
CASSQGTAANPYEQYF
>TRBV6-1
CASSEPGEETQYF
>TRBV12-3/TRBV12-4
CASRRQEGGTEAFF
>TRBV20-1
CSARDTSLNTGELFF
>TRBV5-1
CASSPLANQETQYF
>TRBV13
CASSLGEGRDEQFF
>TRBV7-9
CASSSGTPPNTGELFF
>TRBV12-3/TRBV12-4
CASSLAPLNTGELFF
>TRBV6-1
CASSATLFDTQYF
>TRBV20-1
CSRRSHNNEQFF